This TCR beta chain was observed in a study of vaccination effects on CD4 cells after COVID-19. Trimming removed 0 bases at V and 1 base at J, with 12 bases between. Germline V gene sequence: CDR1 MNHEY, CDR2 SVGAGI. The CDR3 runs to 16 residues. Antigen-specific CD4+ T cells were expanded (with viral peptide pools) by the ViraFEST assay ahead of sequencing. Culture proceeded for 10 days, and CD4+ T cells were then isolated. The vaccine given was either BNT162b2 or mRNA-1273, in two doses. Vaccine recipients lacked prior SARS-CoV-2 infection and had negative nucleocapsid antibodies. Method: immunoSEQ multiplex PCR; TCRdb's copy keeps in-frame clones and lacks some. The table lists approximately 23,000 clones, less than 85% of them singletons. About this clone: The target antigen is unknown.

The J gene is TRBJ1-1, the V gene TRBV6-5; D possibly corresponds to TRBD1 (5 bases). This receptor was taken from a human donor who received a COVID-19 vaccine. Sequences were derived from CD4+ T cells from PBMCs cultured with SARS-CoV-2 spike peptides, sampled after COVID-19 vaccination. Here the CDR3 DNA reads TGTGCCAGCAGTTACTCCACGGGACCTCCGAACACTGAAGCTTTCTTT. This sequence encodes CASSYSTGPPNTEAFF.